A selection of T cell receptor beta chains follows, all from one sample in a study of cytomegalovirus exposure and HLA in healthy donors. Sequenced by immunoSEQ multiplex PCR; TCRdb stores in-frame clones only, minus some. In the table there are under 150,000 clones, 65% to 80% of which are singletons. Source material: PBMCs. The receptors derive from a woman aged 18-29 years in good health and CMV-seronegative. The conserved cysteine and the conserved F or W are not part of the CDR3 here. The order of the fields is V gene, CDR3 protein.

V gene: TRBV21-1
CDR3 protein: ASSKDFPGTLNYNEQF

V gene: TRBV5-1
CDR3 protein: ASSPGWALGDYGYT

V gene: TRBV6-6
CDR3 protein: ASRHRQGLEKLF

V gene: TRBV5-4
CDR3 protein: ASTRRASGSGGEQF

V gene: TRBV9
CDR3 protein: ASSATPETYNEQF

V gene: TRBV5-4
CDR3 protein: ASSLAGSAQY

V gene: TRBV5-8
CDR3 protein: ASSLTGATGTQY

V gene: TRBV7-9
CDR3 protein: ASSPGQSTDTQY

V gene: TRBV5-4
CDR3 protein: ASSLVDTGELF

V gene: TRBV9
CDR3 protein: ASSVVPSGSGSYNEQF

V gene: TRBV5-4
CDR3 protein: ASSLRGTPYEQY

V gene: TRBV2
CDR3 protein: AFPWRGEMNTEAF

V gene: TRBV30
CDR3 protein: AWKVRTGLYEQY

V gene: TRBV29-1
CDR3 protein: SVEPRQETQY

V gene: TRBV19
CDR3 protein: ASSWRGTGGADEQY

V gene: TRBV15
CDR3 protein: ATSARGGGETQY

V gene: TRBV10-2
CDR3 protein: ASSEKRASTDTQY

V gene: TRBV5-1
CDR3 protein: ASSPDSQPYGYT

V gene: TRBV19
CDR3 protein: ASSQAGRSTEAF